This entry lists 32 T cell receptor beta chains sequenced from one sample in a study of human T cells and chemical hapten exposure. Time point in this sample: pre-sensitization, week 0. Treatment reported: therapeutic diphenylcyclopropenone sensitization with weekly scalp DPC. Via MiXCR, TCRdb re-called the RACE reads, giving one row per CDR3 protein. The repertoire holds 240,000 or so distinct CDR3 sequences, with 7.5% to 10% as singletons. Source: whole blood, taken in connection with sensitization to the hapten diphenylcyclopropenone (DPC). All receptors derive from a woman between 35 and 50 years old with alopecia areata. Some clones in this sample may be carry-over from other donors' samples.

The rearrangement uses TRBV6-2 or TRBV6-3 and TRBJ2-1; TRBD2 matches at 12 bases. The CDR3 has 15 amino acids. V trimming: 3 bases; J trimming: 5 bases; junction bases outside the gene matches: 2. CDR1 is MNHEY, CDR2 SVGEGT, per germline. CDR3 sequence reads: CASSYGLAGHNEQFF. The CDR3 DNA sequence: TGTGCCAGCAGTTATGGACTAGCGGGACACAATGAGCAGTTCTTC.

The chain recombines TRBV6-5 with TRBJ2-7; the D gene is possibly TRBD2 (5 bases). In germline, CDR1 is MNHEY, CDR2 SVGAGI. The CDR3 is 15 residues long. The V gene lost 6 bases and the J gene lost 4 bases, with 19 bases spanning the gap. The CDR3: CASSHERAGSYEQYF. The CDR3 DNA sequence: TGTGCCAGCAGCCACGAGAGGGCAGGTTCTTACGAGCAGTACTTC.

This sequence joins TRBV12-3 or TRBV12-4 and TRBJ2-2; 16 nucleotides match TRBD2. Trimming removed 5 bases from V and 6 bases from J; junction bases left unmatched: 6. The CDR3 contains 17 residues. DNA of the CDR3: TGTGCCAGCAGTCCCGAGGGACTAGCGGGAGGGGCCGGGGAGCTGTTTTTT. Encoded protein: CASSPEGLAGGAGELFF.

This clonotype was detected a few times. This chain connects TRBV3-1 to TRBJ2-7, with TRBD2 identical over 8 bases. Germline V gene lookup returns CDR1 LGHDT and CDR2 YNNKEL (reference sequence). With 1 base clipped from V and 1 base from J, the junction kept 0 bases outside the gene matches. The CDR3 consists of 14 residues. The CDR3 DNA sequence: TGTGCCAGCAGCCAAGCGGGAGGGTCCTACGAGCAGTACTTC. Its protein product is CASSQAGGSYEQYF.

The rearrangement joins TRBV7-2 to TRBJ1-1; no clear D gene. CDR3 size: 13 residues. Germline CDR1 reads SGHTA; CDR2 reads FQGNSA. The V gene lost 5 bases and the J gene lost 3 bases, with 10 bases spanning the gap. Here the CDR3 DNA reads TGTGCCAGCAGCCGAAGGGTTGACACTGAAGCTTTCTTT. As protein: CASSRRVDTEAFF.

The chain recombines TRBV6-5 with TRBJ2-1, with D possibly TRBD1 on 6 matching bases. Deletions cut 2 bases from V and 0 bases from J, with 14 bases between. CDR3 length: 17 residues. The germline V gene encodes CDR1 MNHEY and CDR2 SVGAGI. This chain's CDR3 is CASSYQGTKHSYNEQFF. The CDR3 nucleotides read TGTGCCAGCAGTTACCAGGGGACAAAACACTCCTACAATGAGCAGTTCTTC.

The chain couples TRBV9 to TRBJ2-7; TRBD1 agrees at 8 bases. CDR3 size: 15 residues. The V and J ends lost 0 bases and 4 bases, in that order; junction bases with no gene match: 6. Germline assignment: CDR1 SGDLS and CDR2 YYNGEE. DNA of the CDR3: TGTGCCAGCAGCGTAGGGACAGGGTTTGTGTACGAGCAGTACTTC. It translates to CASSVGTGFVYEQYF. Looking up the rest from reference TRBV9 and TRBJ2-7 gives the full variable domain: DSGVTQTPKHLITATGQRVTLRCSPRSGDLSVYWYQQSLDQGLQFLIQYYNGEERAKGNILERFSAQQFPDLHSELNLSSLELGDSALYFCASSVGTGFVYEQYFGPGTRLTVT.

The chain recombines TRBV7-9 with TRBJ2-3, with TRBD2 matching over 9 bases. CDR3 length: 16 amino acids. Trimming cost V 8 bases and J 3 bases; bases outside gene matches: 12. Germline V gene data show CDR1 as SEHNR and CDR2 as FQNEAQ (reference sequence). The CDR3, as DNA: TGTGCCAGCTATGGCGCTAGCGGGATATGGACAGATACGCAGTATTTT. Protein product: CASYGASGIWTDTQYF.

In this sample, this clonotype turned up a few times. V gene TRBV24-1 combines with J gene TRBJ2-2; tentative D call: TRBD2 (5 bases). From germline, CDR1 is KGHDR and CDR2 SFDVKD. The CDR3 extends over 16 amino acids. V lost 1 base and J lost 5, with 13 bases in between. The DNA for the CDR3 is TGTGCCACCAGTGATTTAGCGGCATCGAGGACCGGGGAGCTGTTTTTT. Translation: CATSDLAASRTGELFF.

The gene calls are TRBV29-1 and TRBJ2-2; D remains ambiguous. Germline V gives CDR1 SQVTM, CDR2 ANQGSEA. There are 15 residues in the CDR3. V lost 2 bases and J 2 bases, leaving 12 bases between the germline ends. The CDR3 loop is CSVERVAPNTGELFF. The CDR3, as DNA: TGCAGCGTTGAACGGGTGGCGCCCAACACCGGGGAGCTGTTTTTT.

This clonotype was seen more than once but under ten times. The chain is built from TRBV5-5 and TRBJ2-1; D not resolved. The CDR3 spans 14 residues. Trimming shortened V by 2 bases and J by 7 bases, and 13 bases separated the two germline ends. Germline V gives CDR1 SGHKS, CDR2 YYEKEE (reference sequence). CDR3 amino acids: CASSLGQVGNEQFF. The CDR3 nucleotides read TGTGCCAGCAGCTTAGGCCAGGTAGGGAATGAGCAGTTCTTC.

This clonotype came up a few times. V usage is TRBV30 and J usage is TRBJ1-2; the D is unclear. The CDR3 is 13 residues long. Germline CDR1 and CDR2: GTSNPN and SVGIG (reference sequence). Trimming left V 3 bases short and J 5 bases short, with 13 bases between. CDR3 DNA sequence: TGTGCCTGGAGCTCGAACAGACGGTATGGCTACACCTTC. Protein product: CAWSSNRRYGYTF.

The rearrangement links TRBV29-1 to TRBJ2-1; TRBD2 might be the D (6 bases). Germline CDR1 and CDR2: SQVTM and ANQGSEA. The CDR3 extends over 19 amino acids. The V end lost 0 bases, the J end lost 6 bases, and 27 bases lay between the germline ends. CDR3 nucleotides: TGCAGCGTTGAAGATTTTCCTAGCGTGAGGGTTTTTATTTTCAATGAGCAGTTCTTC. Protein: CSVEDFPSVRVFIFNEQFF.

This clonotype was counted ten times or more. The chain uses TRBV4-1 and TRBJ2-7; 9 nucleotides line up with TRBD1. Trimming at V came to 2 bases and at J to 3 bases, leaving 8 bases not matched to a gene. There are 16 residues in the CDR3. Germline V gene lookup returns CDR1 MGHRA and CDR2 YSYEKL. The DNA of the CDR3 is TGCGCCAGCAGCCAAACTCCGGGACAGGGCAACTACGAGCAGTACTTC. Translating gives CASSQTPGQGNYEQYF.

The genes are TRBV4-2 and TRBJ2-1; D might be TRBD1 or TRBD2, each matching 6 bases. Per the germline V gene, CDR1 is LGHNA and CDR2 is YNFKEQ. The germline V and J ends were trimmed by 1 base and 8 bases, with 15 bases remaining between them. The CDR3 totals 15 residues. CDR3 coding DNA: TGTGCCAGCAGCCAAGCCCTCGGGGGCCAGGATGAGCAGTTCTTC. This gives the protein CASSQALGGQDEQFF.

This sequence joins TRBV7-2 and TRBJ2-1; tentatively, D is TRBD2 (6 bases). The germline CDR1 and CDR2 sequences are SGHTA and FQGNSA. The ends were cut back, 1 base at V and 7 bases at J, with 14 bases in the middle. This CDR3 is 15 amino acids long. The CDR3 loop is CASSLVAGSGNEQFF. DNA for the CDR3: TGTGCCAGCAGCTTAGTAGCCGGGAGCGGGAATGAGCAGTTCTTC. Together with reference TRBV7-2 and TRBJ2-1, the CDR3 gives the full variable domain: GAGVSQSPSNKVTEKGKDVELRCDPISGHTALYWYRQSLGQGLEFLIYFQGNSAPDKSGLPSDRFSAERTGGSVSTLTIQRTQQEDSAVYLCASSLVAGSGNEQFFGPGTRLTVL.

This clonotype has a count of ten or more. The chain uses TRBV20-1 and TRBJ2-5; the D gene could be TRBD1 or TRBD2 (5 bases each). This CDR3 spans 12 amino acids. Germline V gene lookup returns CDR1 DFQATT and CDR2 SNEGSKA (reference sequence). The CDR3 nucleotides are TGCGCCCCCTACTCGGGACGAGAGACCCAGTACTTC. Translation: CAPYSGRETQYF.

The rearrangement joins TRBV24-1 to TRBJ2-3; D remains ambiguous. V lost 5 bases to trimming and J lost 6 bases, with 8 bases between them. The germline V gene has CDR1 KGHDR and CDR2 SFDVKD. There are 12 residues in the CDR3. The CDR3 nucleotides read TGTGCCACCAGTGGGTATGGGGATACGCAGTATTTT. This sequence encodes CATSGYGDTQYF.

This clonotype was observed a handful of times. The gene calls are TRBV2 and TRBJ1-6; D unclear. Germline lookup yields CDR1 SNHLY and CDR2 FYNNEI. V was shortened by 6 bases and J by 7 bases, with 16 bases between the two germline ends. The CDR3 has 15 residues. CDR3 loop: CASSVGRSQNSPLHF. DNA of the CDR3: TGTGCCAGCAGCGTAGGTCGAAGCCAAAATTCACCCCTCCACTTT.

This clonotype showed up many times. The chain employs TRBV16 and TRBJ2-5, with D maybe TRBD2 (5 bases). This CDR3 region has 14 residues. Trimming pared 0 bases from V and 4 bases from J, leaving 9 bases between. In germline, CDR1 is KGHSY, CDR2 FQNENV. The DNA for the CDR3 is TGTGCCAGCAGCCAATCCCGGGGAGCAGAGACCCAGTACTTC. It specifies CASSQSRGAETQYF. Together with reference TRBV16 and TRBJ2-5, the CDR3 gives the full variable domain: GEEVAQTPKHLVRGEGQKAKLYCAPIKGHSYVFWYQQVLKNEFKFLISFQNENVFDETGMPKERFSAKCLPNSPCSLEIQATKLEDSAVYFCASSQSRGAETQYFGPGTRLLVL.

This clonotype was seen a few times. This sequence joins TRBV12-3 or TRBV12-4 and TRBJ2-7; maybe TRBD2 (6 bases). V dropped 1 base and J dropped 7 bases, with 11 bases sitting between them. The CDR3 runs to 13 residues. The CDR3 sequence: CASSLGAAGEQYF. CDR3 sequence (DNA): TGTGCCAGCAGTTTAGGGGCCGCGGGAGAGCAGTACTTC.

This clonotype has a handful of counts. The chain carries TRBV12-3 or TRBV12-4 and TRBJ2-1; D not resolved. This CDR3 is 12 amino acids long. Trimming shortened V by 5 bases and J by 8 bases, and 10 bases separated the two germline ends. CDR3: CASSPTQHEQFF. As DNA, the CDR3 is TGTGCCAGCAGTCCGACCCAGCATGAGCAGTTCTTC.

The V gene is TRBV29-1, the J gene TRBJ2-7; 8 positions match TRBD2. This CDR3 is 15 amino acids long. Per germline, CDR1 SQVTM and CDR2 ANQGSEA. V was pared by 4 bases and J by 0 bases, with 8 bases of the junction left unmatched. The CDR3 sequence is CSVGGAGGYSYEQYF. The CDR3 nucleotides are TGCAGCGTTGGTGGTGCGGGAGGCTACTCCTACGAGCAGTACTTC.

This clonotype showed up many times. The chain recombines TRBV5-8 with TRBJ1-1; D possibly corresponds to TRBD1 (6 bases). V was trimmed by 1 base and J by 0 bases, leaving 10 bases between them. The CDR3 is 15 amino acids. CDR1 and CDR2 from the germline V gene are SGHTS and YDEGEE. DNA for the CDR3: TGTGCCAGCAGCTTGTGGGGGCTTATGAACACTGAAGCTTTCTTT. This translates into CASSLWGLMNTEAFF. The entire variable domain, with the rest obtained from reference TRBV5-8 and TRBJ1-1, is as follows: EAGVTQSPTHLIKTRGQQATLRCSPISGHTSVYWYQQALGLGLQFLLWYDEGEERNRGNFPPRFSGRQFPNYSSELNVNALELEDSALYLCASSLWGLMNTEAFFGQGTRLTVV.

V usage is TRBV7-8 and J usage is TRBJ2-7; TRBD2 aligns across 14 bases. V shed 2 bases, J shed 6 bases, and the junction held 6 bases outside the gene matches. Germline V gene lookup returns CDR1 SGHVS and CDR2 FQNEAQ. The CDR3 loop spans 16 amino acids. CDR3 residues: CASSLNEGLAGVEQYF. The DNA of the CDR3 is TGTGCCAGCAGCTTAAATGAGGGACTAGCGGGAGTCGAGCAGTACTTC.

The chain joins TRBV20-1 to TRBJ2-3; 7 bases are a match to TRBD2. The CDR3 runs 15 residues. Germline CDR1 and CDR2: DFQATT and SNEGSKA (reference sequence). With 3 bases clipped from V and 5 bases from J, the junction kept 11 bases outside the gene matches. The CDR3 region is CSASFRGRYGDTQYF. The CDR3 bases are TGCAGTGCTAGTTTCCGCGGGAGATATGGAGATACGCAGTATTTT.

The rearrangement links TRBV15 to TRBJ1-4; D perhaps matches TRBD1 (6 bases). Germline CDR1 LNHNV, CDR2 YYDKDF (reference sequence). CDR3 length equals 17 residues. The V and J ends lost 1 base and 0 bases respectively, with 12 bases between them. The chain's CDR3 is CATSRGGGSPTNEKLFF. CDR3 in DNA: TGTGCCACCAGCAGAGGAGGGGGGAGCCCAACTAATGAAAAACTGTTTTTT.

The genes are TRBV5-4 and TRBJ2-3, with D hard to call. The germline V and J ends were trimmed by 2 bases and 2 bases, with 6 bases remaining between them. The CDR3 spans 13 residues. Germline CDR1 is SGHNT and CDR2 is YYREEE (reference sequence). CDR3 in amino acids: CASSFTNTDTQYF. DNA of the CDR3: TGTGCCAGCAGCTTCACAAACACAGATACGCAGTATTTT.

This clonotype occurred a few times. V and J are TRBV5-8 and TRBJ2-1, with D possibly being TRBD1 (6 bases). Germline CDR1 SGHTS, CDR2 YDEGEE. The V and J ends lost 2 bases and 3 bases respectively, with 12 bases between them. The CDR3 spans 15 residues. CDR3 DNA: TGTGCCAGCAGCTTCAGGGGCACAGTCTACAATGAGCAGTTCTTC. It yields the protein CASSFRGTVYNEQFF.

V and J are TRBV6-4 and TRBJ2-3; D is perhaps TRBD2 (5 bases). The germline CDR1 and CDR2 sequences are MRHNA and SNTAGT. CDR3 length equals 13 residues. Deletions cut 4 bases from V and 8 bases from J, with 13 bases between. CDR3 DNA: TGTGCCAGCAGTGCCGAATTAAGCGGTACGCAGTATTTT. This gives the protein CASSAELSGTQYF.

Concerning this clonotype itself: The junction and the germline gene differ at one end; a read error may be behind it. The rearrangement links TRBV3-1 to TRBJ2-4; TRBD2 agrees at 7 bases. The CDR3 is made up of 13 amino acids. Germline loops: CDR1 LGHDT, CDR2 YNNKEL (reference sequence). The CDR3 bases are TGTACCAGCAGCCAAGCGGGACCTAACATTCAGTACTTC. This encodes CTSSQAGPNIQYF.

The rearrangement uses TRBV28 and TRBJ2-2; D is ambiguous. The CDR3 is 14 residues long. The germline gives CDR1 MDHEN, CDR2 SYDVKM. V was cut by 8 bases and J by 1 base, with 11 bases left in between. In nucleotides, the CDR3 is TGTGCCAGCGCTTTTCCGGGGAACACCGGGGAGCTGTTTTTT. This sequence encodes CASAFPGNTGELFF.